This entry is about one TCR beta chain. Its antigen is undetermined. Profiling relied on immunoSEQ multiplex PCR, and the TCRdb table lists in-frame clones only, not all of them. The sample lists several thousand clones; approximately 70% were seen once. With 0 bases removed from V and 3 bases from J, the gap between germline ends came to 5 bases. The length of the CDR3 is 13 residues. The germline V gene has CDR1 KGHSH and CDR2 LQKENI. This sample was taken from a study of siplizumab effects on memory and regulatory T cells. Study outcomes and limitations: Sequences that were alloreactive and traceable to unstimulated CD4+ memory cells were significantly reduced by siplizumab. Treg-derived clones made up an average of about 64% of mappable alloreactive CD4+ clones with siplizumab and roughly 29% in controls.

This chain links TRBV18 with TRBJ1-1, with D unresolved. Sequences were obtained from effector memory CD8+ T cells sorted from blood. Stated subset: unstimulated CD8+ effector memory T cells. The source of this sequence is a human donor in good health. The chain's CDR3 is CASSPPDYTEAFF. In nucleotides, the CDR3 is TGTGCCAGCTCACCACCGGATTACACTGAAGCTTTCTTT.